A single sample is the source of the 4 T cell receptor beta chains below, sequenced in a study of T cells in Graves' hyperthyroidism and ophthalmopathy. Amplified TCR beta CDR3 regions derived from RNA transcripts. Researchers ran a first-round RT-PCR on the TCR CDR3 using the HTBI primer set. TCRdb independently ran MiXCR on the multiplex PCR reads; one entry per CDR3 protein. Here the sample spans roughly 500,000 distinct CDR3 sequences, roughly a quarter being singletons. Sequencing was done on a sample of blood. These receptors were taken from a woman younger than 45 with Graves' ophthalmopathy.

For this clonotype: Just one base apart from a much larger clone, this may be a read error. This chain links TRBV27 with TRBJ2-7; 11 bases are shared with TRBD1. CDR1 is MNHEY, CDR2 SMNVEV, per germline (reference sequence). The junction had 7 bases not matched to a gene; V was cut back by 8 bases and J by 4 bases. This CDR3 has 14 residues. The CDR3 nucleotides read TGTGCCAGCTGTGCCTGGGACAGGGGGTACGAGCAGTACTTC. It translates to CASCAWDRGYEQYF.

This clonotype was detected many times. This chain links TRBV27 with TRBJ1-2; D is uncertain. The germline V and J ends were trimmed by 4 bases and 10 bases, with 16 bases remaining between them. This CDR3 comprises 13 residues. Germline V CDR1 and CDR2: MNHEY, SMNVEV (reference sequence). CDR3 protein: CASSSNSLRFYTF. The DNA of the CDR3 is TGTGCCAGCAGTTCGAACAGTTTGAGATTCTACACCTTC.

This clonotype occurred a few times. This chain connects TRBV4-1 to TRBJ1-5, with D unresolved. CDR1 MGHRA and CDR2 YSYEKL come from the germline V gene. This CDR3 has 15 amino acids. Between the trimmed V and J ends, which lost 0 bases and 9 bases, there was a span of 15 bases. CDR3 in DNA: TGCGCCAGCAGCCAAGATGGCCTCGATATGAGGCCCCAGCATTTT. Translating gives CASSQDGLDMRPQHF.

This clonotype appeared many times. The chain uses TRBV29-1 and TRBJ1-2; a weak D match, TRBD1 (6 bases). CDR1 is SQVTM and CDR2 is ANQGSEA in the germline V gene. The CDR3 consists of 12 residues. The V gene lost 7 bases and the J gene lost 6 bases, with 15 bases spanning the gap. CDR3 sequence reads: CSARGGIDGYTF. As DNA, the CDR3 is TGCAGCGCCCGAGGGGGTATCGATGGCTACACCTTC.